The clone carrying this T cell receptor beta chain was detected once. These data belong to a study of OX40 agonist ivuxolimab in advanced cancers. Some clones are missing from TCRdb's copy, which holds only in-frame ones; the method was immunoSEQ multiplex PCR. The table has tens of thousands of clones, 90% seen once. The CDR3 loop spans 14 amino acids. The V end was cut by 1 base, the J end by 2 bases, with 9 bases between. Germline values: CDR1 SGHTA, CDR2 FQGNSA. The chain couples TRBV7-2 to TRBJ2-7; unclear D gene. The source is an adult with an advanced solid tumor such as melanoma, head and neck, liver or kidney cancer. Sequences were derived from CD4+ or CD8+ T cells sorted from blood, sampled in a trial of the OX40 agonist ivuxolimab. The CDR3 is CASSLGNLPYEQYF. For the CDR3, the DNA is TGTGCCAGCAGCTTAGGAAATCTCCCCTACGAGCAGTACTTC.